This section outlines one T cell receptor beta chain sequence together with its context. The target antigen is unknown. The CDR3 totals 18 residues. Trimming removed 1 base from V and 3 bases from J, with 22 bases in between. Germline V gene data show CDR1 as KGHSH and CDR2 as LQKENI. This sample stems from a study of shared clonotypes between healthy human individuals. Per the study methods: Filtering differed for immunoSEQ, which gave only junction sequences without quality scores. Assay: immunoSEQ multiplex PCR; the TCRdb copy retains only in-frame clones and omits some. V and J calls and clone size follow that table, whereas D and trimming were derived from the DNA. The sample has over a million clones; around 97% are singletons. Findings and limits, study-wide: It was expected that sequencing depth would affect clonotype sharing among donors.

The source of this sequence is a young man in good health. V usage is TRBV18 and J usage is TRBJ2-7; the D gene is possibly TRBD1 (5 bases). Input material: naive CD4+ T cells sorted from blood. This sample's subset: CD45RA+ positively selected. DNA for the CDR3: TGTGCCAGCTCACCACGTGGGGCACCGCAGACTTCGGTCTACGAGCAGTACTTC. Its protein product is CASSPRGAPQTSVYEQYF.